Below, one TCR beta chain is given with its context. An input of roughly 0.5 to 1 ug of RNA was subjected to reverse transcription using random hexamers. Each CDR3 protein gets one entry after TCRdb re-called the immunoSEQ multiplex PCR reads with MiXCR. The sample shows 55,000 to 80,000 distinct CDR3 sequences, around 93% of them seen only once. This sample is part of a study of CD8 T cells in Susac syndrome. The CDR3 is 14 amino acids. The V gene lost 4 bases and the J gene lost 4 bases, with 14 bases spanning the gap. From germline, CDR1 is SGHRS and CDR2 YFSETQ. The study sequenced TCR beta in blood CD8+ and CD4+ T cells.

The chain links TRBV5-1 to TRBJ2-5; D might be TRBD1 or TRBD2, each matching 5 bases. This TCR was sampled from a human donor with Susac syndrome. Sequenced input: CD4+ T cells from PBMCs. CDR3 nucleotides: TGCGCCAGCAGCATCCAGGGTGGAGGAGAGACCCAGTACTTC. Translated, it gives CASSIQGGGETQYF. The variable domain in full, with the rest retrieved from reference TRBV5-1 and TRBJ2-5, is KAGVTQTPRYLIKTRGQQVTLSCSPISGHRSVSWYQQTPGQGLQFLFEYFSETQRNKGNFPGRFSGRQFSNSRSEMNVSTLELGDSALYLCASSIQGGGETQYFGPGTRLLVL.